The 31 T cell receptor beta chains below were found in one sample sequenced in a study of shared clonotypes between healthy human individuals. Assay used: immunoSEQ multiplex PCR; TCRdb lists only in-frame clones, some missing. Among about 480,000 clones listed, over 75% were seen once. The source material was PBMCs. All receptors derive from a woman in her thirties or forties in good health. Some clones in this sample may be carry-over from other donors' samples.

The CDR3 nucleotides are TGTGCCAGCAGCTTAAGAGGTGGGAGCGGAGCCAAAAACATTCAGTACTTC. It yields the protein CASSLRGGSGAKNIQYF. V is TRBV7-3 and J is TRBJ2-4; the D gene is possibly TRBD2 (5 bases). Deletions cut 1 base from V and 0 bases from J, with 13 bases between. This CDR3 has 17 residues. Germline V gene data show CDR1 as SGHTA and CDR2 as FQGTGA.

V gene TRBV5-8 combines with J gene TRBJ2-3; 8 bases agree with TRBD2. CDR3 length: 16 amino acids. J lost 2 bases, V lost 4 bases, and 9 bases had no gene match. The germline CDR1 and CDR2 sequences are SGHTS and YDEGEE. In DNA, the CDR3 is TGTGCCAGCAGCCTTGGACTAGCCCCCCACACAGATACGCAGTATTTT. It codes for CASSLGLAPHTDTQYF.

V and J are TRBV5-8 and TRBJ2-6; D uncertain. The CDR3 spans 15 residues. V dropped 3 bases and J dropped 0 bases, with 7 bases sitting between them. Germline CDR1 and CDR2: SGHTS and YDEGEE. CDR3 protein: CASSSELSGANVLTF. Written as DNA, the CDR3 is TGTGCCAGCAGCTCCGAACTCTCTGGGGCCAACGTCCTGACTTTC.

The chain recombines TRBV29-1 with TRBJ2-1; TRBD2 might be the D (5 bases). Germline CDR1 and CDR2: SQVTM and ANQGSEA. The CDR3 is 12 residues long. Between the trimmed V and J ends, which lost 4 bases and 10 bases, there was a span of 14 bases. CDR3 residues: CSVGGLGKEQFF. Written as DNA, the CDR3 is TGCAGCGTTGGCGGGCTAGGTAAGGAGCAGTTCTTC.

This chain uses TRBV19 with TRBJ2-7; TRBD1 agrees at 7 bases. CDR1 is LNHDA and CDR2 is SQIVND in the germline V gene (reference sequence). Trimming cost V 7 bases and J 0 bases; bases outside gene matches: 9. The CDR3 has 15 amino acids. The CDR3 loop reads CASTEQTGPSYEQYF. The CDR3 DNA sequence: TGTGCCAGTACAGAGCAGACAGGGCCCTCCTACGAGCAGTACTTC.

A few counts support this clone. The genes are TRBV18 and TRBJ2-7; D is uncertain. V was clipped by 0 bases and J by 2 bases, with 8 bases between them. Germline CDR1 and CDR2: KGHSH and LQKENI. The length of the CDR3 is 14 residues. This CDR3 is CASSPPIATYEQYF. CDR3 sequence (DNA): TGTGCCAGCTCACCACCGATCGCAACCTACGAGCAGTACTTC.

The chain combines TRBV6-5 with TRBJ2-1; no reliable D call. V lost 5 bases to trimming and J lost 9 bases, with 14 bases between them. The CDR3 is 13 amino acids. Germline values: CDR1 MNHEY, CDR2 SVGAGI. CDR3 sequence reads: CASSPTRGGEQFF. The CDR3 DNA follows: TGTGCCAGCAGTCCTACTCGCGGCGGTGAGCAGTTCTTC.

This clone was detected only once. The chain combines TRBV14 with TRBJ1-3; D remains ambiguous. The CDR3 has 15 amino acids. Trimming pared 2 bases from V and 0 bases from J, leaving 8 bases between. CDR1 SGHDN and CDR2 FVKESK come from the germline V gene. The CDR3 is CASSQRGFSGNTIYF. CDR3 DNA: TGTGCCAGCAGCCAACGGGGTTTCTCTGGAAACACCATATATTTT.

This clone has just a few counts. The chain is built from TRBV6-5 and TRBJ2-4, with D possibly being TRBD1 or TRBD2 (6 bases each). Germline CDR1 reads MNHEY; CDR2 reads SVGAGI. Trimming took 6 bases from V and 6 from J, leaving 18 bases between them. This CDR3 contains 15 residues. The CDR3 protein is CASSPGGHRINIQYF. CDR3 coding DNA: TGTGCCAGCAGCCCCGGGGGACACCGGATAAACATTCAGTACTTC.

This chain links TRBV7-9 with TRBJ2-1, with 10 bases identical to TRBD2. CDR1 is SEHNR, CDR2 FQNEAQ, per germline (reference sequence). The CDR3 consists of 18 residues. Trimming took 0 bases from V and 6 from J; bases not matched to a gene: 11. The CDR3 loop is CASSLAYQREGLGNEQFF. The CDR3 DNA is TGTGCCAGCAGCTTAGCTTACCAGCGGGAGGGCCTCGGCAATGAGCAGTTCTTC.

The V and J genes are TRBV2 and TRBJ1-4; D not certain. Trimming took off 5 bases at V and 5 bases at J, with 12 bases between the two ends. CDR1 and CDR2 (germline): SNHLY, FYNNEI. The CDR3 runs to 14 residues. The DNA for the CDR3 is TGTGCCAGCAGTTTGGACGGATTAAATGAAAAACTGTTTTTT. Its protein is CASSLDGLNEKLFF.

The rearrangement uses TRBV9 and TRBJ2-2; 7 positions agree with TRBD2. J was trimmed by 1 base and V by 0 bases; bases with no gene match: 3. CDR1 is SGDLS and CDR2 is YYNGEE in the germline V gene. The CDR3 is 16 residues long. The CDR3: CASSVGRGVNTGELFF. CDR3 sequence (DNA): TGTGCCAGCAGCGTAGGACGGGGGGTGAACACCGGGGAGCTGTTTTTT.

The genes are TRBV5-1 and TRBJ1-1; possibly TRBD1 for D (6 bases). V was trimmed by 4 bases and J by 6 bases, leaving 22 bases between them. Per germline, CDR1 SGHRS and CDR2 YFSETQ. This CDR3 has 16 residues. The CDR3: CASSPTHTGNGAEAFF. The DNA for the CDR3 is TGCGCCAGCAGCCCGACACACACAGGGAACGGGGCTGAAGCTTTCTTT.

For the CDR3, the DNA is TGTGCCAGCAGCGCCAGTCCGGGACCACTTAGCTCCTACAATGAGCAGTTCTTC. The encoded protein is CASSASPGPLSSYNEQFF. The chain combines TRBV9 with TRBJ2-1, with D tentatively TRBD1 or TRBD2 (5 bases each). Germline assignment: CDR1 SGDLS and CDR2 YYNGEE. The CDR3 contains 18 residues. Trimming took 3 bases from V and 0 from J, leaving 19 bases between them.

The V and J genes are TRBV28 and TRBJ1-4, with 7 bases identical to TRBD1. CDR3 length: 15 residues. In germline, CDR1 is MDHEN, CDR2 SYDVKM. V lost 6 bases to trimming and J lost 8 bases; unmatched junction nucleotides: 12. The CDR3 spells CASSPGQAGREKLFF. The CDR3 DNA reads TGTGCCAGCAGCCCAGGACAGGCCGGTCGGGAAAAACTGTTTTTT.

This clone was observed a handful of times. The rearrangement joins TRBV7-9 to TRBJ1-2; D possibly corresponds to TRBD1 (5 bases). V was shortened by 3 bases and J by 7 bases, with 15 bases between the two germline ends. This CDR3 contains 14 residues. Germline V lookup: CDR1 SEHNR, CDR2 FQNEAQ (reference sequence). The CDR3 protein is CASSLAGARGGYTF. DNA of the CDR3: TGTGCCAGCAGCTTGGCAGGAGCGAGGGGTGGCTACACCTTC.

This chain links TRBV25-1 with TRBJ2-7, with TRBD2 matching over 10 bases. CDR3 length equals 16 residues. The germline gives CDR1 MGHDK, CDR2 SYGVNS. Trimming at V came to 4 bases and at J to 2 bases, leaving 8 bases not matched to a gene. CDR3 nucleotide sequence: TGTGCCAGCAGTGGTCCAACTAGCGGGGAAACCTACGAGCAGTACTTC. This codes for CASSGPTSGETYEQYF.

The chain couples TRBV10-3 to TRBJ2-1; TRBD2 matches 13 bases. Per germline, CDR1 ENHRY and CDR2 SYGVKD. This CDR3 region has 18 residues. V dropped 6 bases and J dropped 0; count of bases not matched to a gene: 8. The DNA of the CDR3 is TGTGCCATCAGGAACGGGACTAGCGGGGTTAGCTCCTACAATGAGCAGTTCTTC. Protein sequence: CAIRNGTSGVSSYNEQFF.

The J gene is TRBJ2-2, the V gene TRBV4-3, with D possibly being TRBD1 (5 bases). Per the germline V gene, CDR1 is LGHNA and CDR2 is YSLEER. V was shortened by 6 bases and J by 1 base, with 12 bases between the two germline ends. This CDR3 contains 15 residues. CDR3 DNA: TGCGCCAGCAGACGCGGACAAGAGAACACCGGGGAGCTGTTTTTT. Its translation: CASRRGQENTGELFF.

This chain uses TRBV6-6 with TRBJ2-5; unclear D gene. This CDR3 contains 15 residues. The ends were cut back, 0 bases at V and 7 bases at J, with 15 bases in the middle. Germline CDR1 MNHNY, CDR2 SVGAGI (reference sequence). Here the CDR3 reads CASSYSRGPFMTQYF. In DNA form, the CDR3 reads TGTGCCAGCAGTTACTCGCGCGGCCCGTTTATGACCCAGTACTTC.

This chain's CDR3 is CASSLTGLPTDTQYF. In nucleotides, the CDR3 is TGTGCCAGCAGCTTAACGGGACTACCGACAGATACGCAGTATTTT. The chain recombines TRBV7-3 with TRBJ2-3, with 7 bases aligning to TRBD2. Germline V gives CDR1 SGHTA, CDR2 FQGTGA. Germline trimming cut 0 bases from V and 3 bases from J; bases unmatched to any gene: 3. This CDR3 is built from 15 residues.

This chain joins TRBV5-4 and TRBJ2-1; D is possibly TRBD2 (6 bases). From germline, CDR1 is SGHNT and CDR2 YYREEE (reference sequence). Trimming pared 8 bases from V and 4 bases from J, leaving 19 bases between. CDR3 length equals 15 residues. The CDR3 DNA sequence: TGTGCCAGTGGCCTGGGAGGCGGTATATACAATGAGCAGTTCTTC. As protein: CASGLGGGIYNEQFF.

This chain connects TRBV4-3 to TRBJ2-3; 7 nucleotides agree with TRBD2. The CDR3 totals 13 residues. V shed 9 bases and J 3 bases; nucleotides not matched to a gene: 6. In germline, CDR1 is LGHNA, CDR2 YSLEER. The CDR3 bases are TGCGCCAGAAGGACTAGGGGTACAGATACGCAGTATTTT. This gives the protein CARRTRGTDTQYF.

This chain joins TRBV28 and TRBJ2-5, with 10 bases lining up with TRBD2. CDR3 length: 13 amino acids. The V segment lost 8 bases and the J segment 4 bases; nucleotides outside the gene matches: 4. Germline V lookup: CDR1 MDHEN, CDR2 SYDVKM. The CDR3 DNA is TGTGCCAGCGAGCGGGAGGGAGTAGAGACCCAGTACTTC. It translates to CASEREGVETQYF.

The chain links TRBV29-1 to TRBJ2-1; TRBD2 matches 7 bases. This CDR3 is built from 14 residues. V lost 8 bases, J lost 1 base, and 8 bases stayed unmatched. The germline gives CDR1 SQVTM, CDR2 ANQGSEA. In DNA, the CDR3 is TGCAGCTCTGGGAGGGATATTTCCTACAATGAGCAGTTCTTC. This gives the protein CSSGRDISYNEQFF.

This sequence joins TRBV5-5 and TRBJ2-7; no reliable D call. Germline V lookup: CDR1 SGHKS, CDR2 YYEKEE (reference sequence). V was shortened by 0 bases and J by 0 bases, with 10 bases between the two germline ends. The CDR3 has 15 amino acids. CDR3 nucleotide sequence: TGTGCCAGCAGCTTGGCCCCTCGTACCTCCTACGAGCAGTACTTC. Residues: CASSLAPRTSYEQYF.

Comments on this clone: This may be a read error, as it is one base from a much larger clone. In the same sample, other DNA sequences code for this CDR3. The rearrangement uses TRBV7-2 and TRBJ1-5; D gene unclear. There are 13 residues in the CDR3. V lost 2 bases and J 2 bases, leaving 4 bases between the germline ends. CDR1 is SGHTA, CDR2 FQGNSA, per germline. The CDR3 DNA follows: TGTGCCAGCAGCTTACGGGGCAATCAGCCCCAGCATTTT. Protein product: CASSLRGNQPQHF.

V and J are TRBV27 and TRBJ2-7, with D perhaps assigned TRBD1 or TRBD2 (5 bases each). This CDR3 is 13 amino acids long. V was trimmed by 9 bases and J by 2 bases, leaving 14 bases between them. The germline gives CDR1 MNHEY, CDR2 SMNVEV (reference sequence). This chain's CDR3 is CASGGLETYEQYF. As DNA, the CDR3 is TGTGCCAGTGGGGGTCTGGAGACCTACGAGCAGTACTTC.

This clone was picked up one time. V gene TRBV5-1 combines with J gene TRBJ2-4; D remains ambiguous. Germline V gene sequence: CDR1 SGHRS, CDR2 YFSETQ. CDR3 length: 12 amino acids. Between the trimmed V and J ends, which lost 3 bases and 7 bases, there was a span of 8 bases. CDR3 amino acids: CASSYGRNIQYF. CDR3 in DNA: TGCGCCAGCAGCTACGGAAGGAACATTCAGTACTTC.

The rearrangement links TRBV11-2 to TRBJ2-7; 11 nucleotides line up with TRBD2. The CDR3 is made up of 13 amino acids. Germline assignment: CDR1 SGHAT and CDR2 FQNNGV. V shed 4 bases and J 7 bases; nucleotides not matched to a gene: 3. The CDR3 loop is CASSYRTSGEQYF. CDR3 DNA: TGTGCCAGCAGCTACAGGACTAGCGGGGAGCAGTACTTC. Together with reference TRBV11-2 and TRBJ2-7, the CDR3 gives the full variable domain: EAGVAQSPRYKIIEKRQSVAFWCNPISGHATLYWYQQILGQGPKLLIQFQNNGVVDDSQLPKDRFSAERLKGVDSTLKIQPAKLEDSAVYLCASSYRTSGEQYFGPGTRLTVT.

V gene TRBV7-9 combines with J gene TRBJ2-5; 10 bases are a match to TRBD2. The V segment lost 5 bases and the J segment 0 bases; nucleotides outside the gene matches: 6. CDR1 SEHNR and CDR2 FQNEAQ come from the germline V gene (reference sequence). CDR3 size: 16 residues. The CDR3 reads CASSPPGLANQETQYF. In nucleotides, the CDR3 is TGTGCCAGCAGCCCTCCGGGACTAGCGAACCAAGAGACCCAGTACTTC.